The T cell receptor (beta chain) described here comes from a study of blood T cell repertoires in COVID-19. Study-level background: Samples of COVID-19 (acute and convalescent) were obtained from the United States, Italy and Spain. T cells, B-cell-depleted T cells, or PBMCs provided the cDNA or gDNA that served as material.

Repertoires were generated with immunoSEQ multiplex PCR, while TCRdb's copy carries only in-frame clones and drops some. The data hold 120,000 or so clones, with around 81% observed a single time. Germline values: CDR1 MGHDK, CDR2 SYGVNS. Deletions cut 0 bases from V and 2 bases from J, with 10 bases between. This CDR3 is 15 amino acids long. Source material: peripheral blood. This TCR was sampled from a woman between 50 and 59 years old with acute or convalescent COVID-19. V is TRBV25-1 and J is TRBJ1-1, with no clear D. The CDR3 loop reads CASSEYFGLNTEAFF. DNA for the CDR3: TGTGCCAGCAGTGAATATTTCGGACTAAACACTGAAGCTTTCTTT.